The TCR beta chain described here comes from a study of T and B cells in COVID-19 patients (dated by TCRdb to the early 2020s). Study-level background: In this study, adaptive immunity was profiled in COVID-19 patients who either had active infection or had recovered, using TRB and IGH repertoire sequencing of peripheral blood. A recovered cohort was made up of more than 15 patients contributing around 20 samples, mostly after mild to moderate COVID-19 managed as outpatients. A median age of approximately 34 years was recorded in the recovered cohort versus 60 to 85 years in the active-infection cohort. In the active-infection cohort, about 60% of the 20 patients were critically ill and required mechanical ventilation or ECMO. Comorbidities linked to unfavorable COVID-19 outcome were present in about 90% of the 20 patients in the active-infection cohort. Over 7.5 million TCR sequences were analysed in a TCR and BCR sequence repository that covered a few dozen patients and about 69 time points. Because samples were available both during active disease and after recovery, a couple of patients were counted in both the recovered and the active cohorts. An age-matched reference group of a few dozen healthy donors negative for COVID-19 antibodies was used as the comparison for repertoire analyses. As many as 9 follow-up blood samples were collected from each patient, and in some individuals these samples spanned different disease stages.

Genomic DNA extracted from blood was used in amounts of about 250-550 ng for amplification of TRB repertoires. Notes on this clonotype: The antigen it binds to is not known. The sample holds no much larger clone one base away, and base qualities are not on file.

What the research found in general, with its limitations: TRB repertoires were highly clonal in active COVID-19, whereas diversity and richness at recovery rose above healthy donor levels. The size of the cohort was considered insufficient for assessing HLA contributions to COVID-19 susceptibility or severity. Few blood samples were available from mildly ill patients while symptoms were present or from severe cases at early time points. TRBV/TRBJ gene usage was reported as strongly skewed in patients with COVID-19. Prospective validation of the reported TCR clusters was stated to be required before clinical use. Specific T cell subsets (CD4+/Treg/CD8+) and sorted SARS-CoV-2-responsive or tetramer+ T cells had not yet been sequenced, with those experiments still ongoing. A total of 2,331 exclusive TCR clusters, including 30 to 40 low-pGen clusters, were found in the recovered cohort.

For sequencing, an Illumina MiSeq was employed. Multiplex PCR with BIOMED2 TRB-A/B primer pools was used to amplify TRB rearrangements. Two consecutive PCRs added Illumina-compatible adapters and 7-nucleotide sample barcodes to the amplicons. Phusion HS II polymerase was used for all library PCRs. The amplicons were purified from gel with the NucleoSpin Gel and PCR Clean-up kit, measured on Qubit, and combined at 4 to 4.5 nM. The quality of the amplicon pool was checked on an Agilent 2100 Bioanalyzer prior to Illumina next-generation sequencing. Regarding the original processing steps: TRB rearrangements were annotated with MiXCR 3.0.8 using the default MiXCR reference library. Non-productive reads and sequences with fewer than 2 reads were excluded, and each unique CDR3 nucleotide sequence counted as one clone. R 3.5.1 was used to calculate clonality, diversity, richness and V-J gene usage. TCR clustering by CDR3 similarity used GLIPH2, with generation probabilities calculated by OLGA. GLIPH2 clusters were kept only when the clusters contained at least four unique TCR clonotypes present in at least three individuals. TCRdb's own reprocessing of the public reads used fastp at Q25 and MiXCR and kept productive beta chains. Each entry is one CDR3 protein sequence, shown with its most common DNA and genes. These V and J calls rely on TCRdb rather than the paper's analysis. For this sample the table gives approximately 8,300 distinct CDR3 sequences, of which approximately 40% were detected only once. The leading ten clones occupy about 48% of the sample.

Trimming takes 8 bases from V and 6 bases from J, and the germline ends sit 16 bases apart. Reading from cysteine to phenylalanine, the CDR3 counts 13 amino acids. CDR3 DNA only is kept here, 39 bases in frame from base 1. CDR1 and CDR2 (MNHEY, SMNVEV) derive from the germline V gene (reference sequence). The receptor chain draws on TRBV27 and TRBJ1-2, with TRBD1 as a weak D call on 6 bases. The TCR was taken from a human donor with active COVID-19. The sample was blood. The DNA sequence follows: TGTGCCAGCTCATCCAGGGGTACGGATGGCTACACCTTC. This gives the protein CASSSRGTDGYTF.